The entry that follows covers one T cell receptor (beta chain) sequence. Its antigen target is currently unknown. No base quality values were provided; no much bigger clone lies one nucleotide off. Healthy HIV-negative adults with no recently reported acute infections or vaccinations were included as donors. Every donor was a Caucasian adult living in Nashville, Tennessee, USA. CD4+ T cells were enriched through magnetic negative selection, after which naive cells were positively selected on CD45RA and the remaining negative fraction served as the memory subset. Blood was obtained by leukapheresis, after which PBMCs were separated by Ficoll-Histopaque density gradient centrifugation and cryopreserved in liquid nitrogen vapor phase. Analytical flow cytometry was used to check the purity and quantity of every magnetically sorted T cell population. Each sorted fraction had its genomic DNA isolated and then quantified by UV absorbance on a Nanodrop 2000c.

This specimen comes from a study of shared clonotypes between healthy human individuals (TCRdb year 2020). Concerning the study at large: Three men and a couple of women, aged 18 to 49 years, made up the cohort. For each donor, three plates each were used for CD4 naive and CD4 memory, two plates were used for CD8 naive, and one plate was used for CD8 memory. Blood TCR repertoires of five healthy adults were deeply sequenced to estimate repertoire size and the extent of clonotype sharing between individuals. To increase sequencing depth and limit assay-specific biases, different laboratories used diverse techniques to prepare libraries and sequence TCR repertoires. Between about 0.8 and 9 billion PBMCs per donor were obtained by leukapheresis.

The V and J ends are trimmed by 2 bases and 12 bases, leaving 15 bases between them. Its CDR3 holds 13 amino acids, cysteine through phenylalanine. Just the 39-base CDR3 DNA is kept, in frame starting at base 1. CDR1 and CDR2, per the germline V gene, are SGHRS and YFSETQ. Summary of the overall study and its limitations: Even with the large sequencing depth, rarefaction of the sorted-subset datasets indicated that sequencing was incomplete. Larger estimated clonotype richness was generally found for naive subsets than for memory subsets. Pairwise subsampling indicated that sequencing depth was expected to affect the degree of clonotype sharing among donors. Only blood was sampled, and tissue TCR repertoires likely differ from those in blood. The small number of donors limited the genetic and exposure-history diversity represented. Sharing across a few donors was observed for around 5% of naive CD4, 3.5% of naive CD8, 2% to 2.5% of memory CD4, and around 0.4% of memory CD8 clonotypes. Higher generation probabilities were observed for clonotypes shared by all four sorted-subset donors than for non-shared clonotypes.

Using the deep immunoSEQ assay, multiplex PCR amplified TCR CDR3 regions from genomic DNA. Extracted genomic DNA from each cell subset was distributed evenly across all wells of several immunoSEQ 96-well plates, and each plate was treated as a replicate. Each replicate PCR for sorted subsets received about 210 ng genomic DNA, equal to roughly 29,000 T cell genomes. The purified libraries were quantified using a Qubit 3.0 fluorometer, sized with a Bioanalyzer 2100, and then quantified again using the KAPA Library Quantification kit. A separate single-read 150-cycle Illumina NextSeq 550 flow cell was used to sequence each immunoSEQ 96-well plate. From the authors' description of their analysis: Because the immunoSEQ output included only junctional sequences and no quality scores, the filtering could not be the same as the filtering used for full-length reads. Sequences were annotated with PyIR, a Python wrapper for IgBLAST v1.9, and V/J genes and CDR3 were assigned using IMGT germline references. Reads were filtered out if the reads had weak V/J assignments (E-value above 1e-6), no CDR3, stop codons, out-of-frame junctions, or ambiguous translated residues. V3J clonotypes were defined as sequences sharing the same inferred V gene, J gene, and CDR3 amino acid sequence. Percentage overlap between repertoires was computed as shared unique clonotypes divided by the size of the smaller repertoire. Three approaches were used to assess repertoire richness: RTK rarefaction, the Chao1 estimator, and Recon v2.1 estimates of unobserved clonotypes. Generation probabilities for all TCRbeta clonotypes obtained by the gDNA method from a handful of donors were computed using OLGA. Not all clones reach the TCRdb copy of this immuneACCESS table, which keeps in-frame sequences only. Checked studies attribute under half of the gap to unresolved V genes and leave the rest unexplained. The V and J calls and clone size were taken over from that table, and D and trimming were inferred from the DNA. In all, the sample holds about a million clones, and around 77% of those were seen once. More than 0.85% of the sample goes to the ten largest clones.

The sequence was collected from a man aged 18 to 30 in good health. Some clones in this sample may be carry-over from other donors' samples. The chain is encoded by TRBV5-1 joined to TRBJ2-1, with TRBD2 perhaps the D gene, on 5 matching bases. What was sequenced was memory CD4+ T cells from PBMCs. Taken with the paper, the label for cell subset or site translates to: CD45RA-negative fraction. The CDR3 is CASSFNLAPGQFF. In nucleotides, the sequence is TGCGCCAGCAGCTTTAATCTAGCCCCGGGGCAGTTCTTC.